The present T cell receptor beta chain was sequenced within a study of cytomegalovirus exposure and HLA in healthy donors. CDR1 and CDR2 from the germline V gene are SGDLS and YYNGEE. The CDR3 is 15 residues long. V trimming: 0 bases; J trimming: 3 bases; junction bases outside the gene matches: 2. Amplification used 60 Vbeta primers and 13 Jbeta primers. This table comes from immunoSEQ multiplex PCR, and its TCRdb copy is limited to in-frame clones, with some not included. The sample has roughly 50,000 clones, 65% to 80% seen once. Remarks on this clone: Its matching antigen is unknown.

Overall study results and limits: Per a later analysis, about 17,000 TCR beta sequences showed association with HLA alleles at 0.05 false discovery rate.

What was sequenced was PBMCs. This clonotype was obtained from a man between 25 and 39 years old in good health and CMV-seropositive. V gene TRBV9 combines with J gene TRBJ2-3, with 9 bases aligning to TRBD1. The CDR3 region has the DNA TGTGCCAGCAGCGTAGTGGGGACAGGGACAGATACGCAGTATTTT. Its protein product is CASSVVGTGTDTQYF. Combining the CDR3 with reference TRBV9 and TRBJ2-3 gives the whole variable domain DSGVTQTPKHLITATGQRVTLRCSPRSGDLSVYWYQQSLDQGLQFLIQYYNGEERAKGNILERFSAQQFPDLHSELNLSSLELGDSALYFCASSVVGTGTDTQYFGPGTRLTVL.